This T cell receptor beta chain was sequenced in a study of identical twins. Notes on the study in general: Insertions ran lower in abundant cord blood beta clonotypes, though not in memory repertoires. Monozygotic twins shared more out-of-frame TCR alpha than recombination models predicted. Conclusions were based on cross-sectional statistical analysis, without following the same donors.

All of the donors were Caucasians in good health. With regard to this clonotype: What it recognizes is unknown.

TCRdb ran MiXCR on the 5' RACE reads and lists one entry per CDR3 protein. The sample has approximately 690,000 distinct CDR3 sequences, roughly 6.2% seen once. The CDR3 is 13 residues long. Germline assignment: CDR1 SQVTM and CDR2 ANQGSEA. Trimming removed 7 bases at V and 3 bases at J, with 13 bases between. The sample comprised naive T cells sorted from blood. The chain joins TRBV29-1 to TRBJ2-1; D is undetermined. The receptor's source is a man aged 18-30 years in good health. The DNA for the CDR3 is TGCAGCGGATCAGGTCGCTACTACAATGAGCAGTTCTTC. This translates into CSGSGRYYNEQFF.